This T cell receptor (beta chain) originates from a study of beta chain features in type 1 diabetes. General study points: Patients with Type 1 diabetes showed moderately but significantly shorter TCRB CDR3s in all four CD4+ subsets.

This clone was seen more than once but under ten times. Antigen: not known. Expressed TCRB transcripts were sequenced because the entire RNA isolate underwent reverse transcription. Clones were sequenced by immunoSEQ multiplex PCR, and TCRdb holds only the in-frame ones, with some missing. The sample records under 300,000 clones, around 21% being singletons. Sorting that relied on CD45RO/CCR7/CD25/CD127/CD95/CD27 yielded CD4+ naive, central memory, regulatory and stem cell-like memory cells. The source is a woman in her thirties or forties with type 1 diabetes. Sequencing was done on a sample of naive CD4+ T cells from blood.

CDR3 residues: CASSLQEDSYEQYF. The CDR3 region has the DNA TGTGCCAGCAGCTTACAGGAAGACTCCTACGAGCAGTACTTC. The J gene is TRBJ2-7, the V gene TRBV7-9, with unresolved D. The CDR3 extends over 14 amino acids. V dropped 2 bases and J dropped 0 bases, with 8 bases sitting between them. Germline V gene lookup returns CDR1 SEHNR and CDR2 FQNEAQ (reference sequence).